One and the same sample provided the 14 T cell receptor beta chains below, sequenced in a study of blood T cell repertoires in COVID-19. This table comes from immunoSEQ multiplex PCR, and its TCRdb copy is limited to in-frame clones, with some not included. The sample shows more than 100,000 clones, roughly 87% of them seen only once. What was sequenced was peripheral blood. The receptors originated from a woman older than 75 in a cohort sampled during active COVID-19.

V gene TRBV28 combines with J gene TRBJ1-1, with 10 bases matching TRBD1. The germline V gene has CDR1 MDHEN and CDR2 SYDVKM. The length of the CDR3 is 13 residues. Germline trimming cut 8 bases from V and 7 bases from J; bases unmatched to any gene: 7. CDR3: CASGVRDRGEAFF. DNA for the CDR3: TGTGCCAGCGGGGTCCGGGACAGGGGTGAAGCTTTCTTT.

CDR3 in amino acids: CASSLKLAGTDTQYF. The CDR3 nucleotides read TGTGCCAGCAGCCTAAAACTAGCGGGCACAGATACGCAGTATTTT. The J gene is TRBJ2-3, the V gene TRBV7-2; 8 bases are shared with TRBD2. V shed 5 bases and J 1 base; nucleotides not matched to a gene: 5. Germline CDR1 SGHTA, CDR2 FQGNSA. The CDR3 extends over 15 amino acids.

This chain connects TRBV19 to TRBJ2-7; 7 nucleotides agree with TRBD2. Germline values: CDR1 LNHDA, CDR2 SQIVND (reference sequence). The CDR3 consists of 15 residues. The V gene end was trimmed by 6 bases and the J gene end by 0 bases; junction bases not matched to a gene: 8. The CDR3 sequence: CASRRGGTDSYEQYF. The CDR3 DNA follows: TGTGCCAGTAGGAGGGGAGGGACTGACTCCTACGAGCAGTACTTC.

V usage is TRBV5-1 and J usage is TRBJ2-4; D may be TRBD2 (7 bases). V lost 6 bases, J lost 1 base, and 17 bases lay in between. CDR3 length: 16 residues. Germline V gene data show CDR1 as SGHRS and CDR2 as YFSETQ. The CDR3 spells CASTTGGGDAKNIQYF. DNA of the CDR3: TGCGCCAGCACCACGGGGGGCGGGGACGCCAAAAACATTCAGTACTTC.

The chain couples TRBV6-5 to TRBJ2-7, with 7 nucleotides matching TRBD1. The CDR3 sequence is 15 residues long. V trimming: 5 bases; J trimming: 1 base; junction bases outside the gene matches: 8. The V gene's germline CDR1 is MNHEY and CDR2 SVGAGI. The CDR3 region is CASSLTGDRSYEQYF. CDR3 nucleotide sequence: TGTGCCAGCAGTCTAACAGGGGATAGGTCCTACGAGCAGTACTTC.

This chain links TRBV6-1 with TRBJ1-1, with D possibly TRBD1 on 6 matching bases. The germline gives CDR1 MNHNS, CDR2 SASEGT. V was trimmed by 3 bases and J by 8 bases, leaving 19 bases between them. CDR3 length: 15 amino acids. The CDR3 DNA reads as TGTGCCAGCAGTGAGGGGGCAGGGAATAAAGCCGAAGCTTTCTTT. Translated, it gives CASSEGAGNKAEAFF.

CDR3 in DNA: TGTGCCAGCAGCAAAGACGCAGGGTGCGGGGCCAACGTCCTGACTTTC. This encodes CASSKDAGCGANVLTF. The rearrangement links TRBV21-1 to TRBJ2-6; TRBD1 reflects the table's D call only, with no check against the DNA. TRBV21-1 is a recognized pseudogene. This CDR3 is built from 16 residues.

The V gene is TRBV25-1, the J gene TRBJ1-4, with 9 bases matching TRBD1. Germline CDR1 reads MGHDK; CDR2 reads SYGVNS. Trimming removed 5 bases from V and 7 bases from J; junction bases left unmatched: 14. The CDR3 extends over 17 amino acids. The CDR3 DNA sequence: TGTGCCAGCAGTCCGGACAGGGGCGGTCCCAGGGGTGAAAAACTGTTTTTT. This encodes CASSPDRGGPRGEKLFF.

The chain couples TRBV11-1 to TRBJ2-2, with D uncertain. The CDR3 contains 16 residues. CDR1 SGHAT and CDR2 FQDESV come from the germline V gene (reference sequence). The germline V and J ends were trimmed by 0 bases and 3 bases, with 11 bases remaining between them. For the CDR3, the DNA is TGTGCCAGCAGCTTAGCCGGTGCGGCAGACACCGGGGAGCTGTTTTTT. This gives the protein CASSLAGAADTGELFF.

This clone showed up just a few times. V gene TRBV7-2 combines with J gene TRBJ1-5; D possibly corresponds to TRBD1 (5 bases). The CDR3 sequence is 14 residues long. With 6 bases removed from V and 7 bases from J, the gap between germline ends came to 16 bases. Germline values: CDR1 SGHTA, CDR2 FQGNSA. The CDR3: CASSLVGVGQPQHF. The CDR3 DNA is TGTGCCAGCAGTCTAGTAGGGGTCGGGCAGCCCCAGCATTTT.

The rearrangement links TRBV11-2 to TRBJ1-1, with D perhaps matching TRBD1 (5 bases). CDR1 is SGHAT, CDR2 FQNNGV, per germline. V gave up 4 bases and J gave up 4 bases, with 16 bases separating them. This CDR3 is 15 amino acids long. The CDR3 DNA reads as TGTGCCAGCAGCTCCCCCGCGGGGCCAATCACTGAAGCTTTCTTT. Its translation is CASSSPAGPITEAFF. The variable domain in full, with the rest retrieved from reference TRBV11-2 and TRBJ1-1, is EAGVAQSPRYKIIEKRQSVAFWCNPISGHATLYWYQQILGQGPKLLIQFQNNGVVDDSQLPKDRFSAERLKGVDSTLKIQPAKLEDSAVYLCASSSPAGPITEAFFGQGTRLTVV.

The count of this clone is one. J is TRBJ2-2 and V is TRBV5-4; D ambiguous. The length of the CDR3 is 12 residues. Germline lookup yields CDR1 SGHNT and CDR2 YYREEE (reference sequence). V lost 5 bases and J 1 base, leaving 3 bases between the germline ends. DNA of the CDR3: TGTGCCAGCAGACAGAACACCGGGGAGCTGTTTTTT. This codes for CASRQNTGELFF.

This chain uses TRBV18 with TRBJ1-2; D gene uncertain. The germline V gene has CDR1 KGHSH and CDR2 LQKENI. This CDR3 contains 13 residues. V lost 7 bases to trimming and J lost 3 bases, with 12 bases between them. The CDR3 DNA follows: TGTGCCAGCTGGGCGGGGAACGACTATGGCTACACCTTC. It codes for CASWAGNDYGYTF. The full variable domain, its missing parts supplied by reference TRBV18 and TRBJ1-2, is NAGVMQNPRHLVRRRGQEARLRCSPMKGHSHVYWYRQLPEEGLKFMVYLQKENIIDESGMPKERFSAEFPKEGPSILRIQQVVRGDSAAYFCASWAGNDYGYTFGSGTRLTVV.

The chain carries TRBV19 and TRBJ2-5; D is perhaps TRBD1 (5 bases). Germline V gene sequence: CDR1 LNHDA, CDR2 SQIVND (reference sequence). Trimming removed 10 bases from V and 2 bases from J, with 14 bases in between. The length of the CDR3 is 13 residues. The CDR3 sequence is CATQRGRQETQYF. The CDR3 bases are TGTGCCACCCAAAGGGGTCGGCAAGAGACCCAGTACTTC.